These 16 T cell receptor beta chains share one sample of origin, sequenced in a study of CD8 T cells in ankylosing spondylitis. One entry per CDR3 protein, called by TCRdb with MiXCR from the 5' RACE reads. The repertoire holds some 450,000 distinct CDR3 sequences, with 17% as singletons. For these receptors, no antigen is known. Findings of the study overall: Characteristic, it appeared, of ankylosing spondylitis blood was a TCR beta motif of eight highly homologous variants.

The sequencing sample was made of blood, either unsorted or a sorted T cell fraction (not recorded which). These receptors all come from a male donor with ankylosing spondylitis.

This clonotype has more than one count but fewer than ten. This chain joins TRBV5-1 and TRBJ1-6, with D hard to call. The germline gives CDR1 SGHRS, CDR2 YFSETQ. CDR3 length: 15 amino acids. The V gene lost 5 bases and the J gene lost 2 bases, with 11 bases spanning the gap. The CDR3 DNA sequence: TGCGCCAGCAGTCTCTCCCGGGCCTATAATTCACCCCTCCACTTT. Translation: CASSLSRAYNSPLHF.

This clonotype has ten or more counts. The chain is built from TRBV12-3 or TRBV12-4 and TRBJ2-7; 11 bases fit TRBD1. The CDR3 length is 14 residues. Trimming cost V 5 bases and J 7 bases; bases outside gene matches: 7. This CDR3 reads CASSLGQGAGEQYF. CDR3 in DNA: TGTGCCAGCAGTCTCGGACAGGGGGCGGGGGAGCAGTACTTC.

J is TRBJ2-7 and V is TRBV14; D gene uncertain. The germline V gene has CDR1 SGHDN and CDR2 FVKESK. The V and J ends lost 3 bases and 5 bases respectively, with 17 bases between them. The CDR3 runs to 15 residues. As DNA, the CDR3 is TGTGCCAGCAGCCACTCGCCCCCCCTACCCCACGAGCAGTACTTC. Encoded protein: CASSHSPPLPHEQYF.

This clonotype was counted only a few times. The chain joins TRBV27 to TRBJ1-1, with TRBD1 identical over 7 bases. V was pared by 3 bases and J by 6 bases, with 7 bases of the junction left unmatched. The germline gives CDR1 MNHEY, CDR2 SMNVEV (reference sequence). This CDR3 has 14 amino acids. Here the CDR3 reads CASSLRQGISEAFF. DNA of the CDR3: TGTGCCAGCAGTTTGAGACAGGGAATTTCTGAAGCTTTCTTT.

The CDR3: CAISEVAWGQETQYF. CDR3 DNA: TGTGCCATCAGTGAGGTCGCCTGGGGCCAAGAGACCCAGTACTTC. The J gene is TRBJ2-5, the V gene TRBV10-3; D ambiguous. Per germline, CDR1 ENHRY and CDR2 SYGVKD. CDR3 length equals 15 residues. V lost 2 bases to trimming and J lost 1 base, with 11 bases between them.

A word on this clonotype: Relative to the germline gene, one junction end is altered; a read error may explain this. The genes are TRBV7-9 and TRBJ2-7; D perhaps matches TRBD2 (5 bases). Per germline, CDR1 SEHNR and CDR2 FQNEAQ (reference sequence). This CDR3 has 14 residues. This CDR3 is CASSLAGVTYERYF. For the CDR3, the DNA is TGTGCCAGCAGCTTAGCGGGAGTCACCTACGAGCGGTACTTC.

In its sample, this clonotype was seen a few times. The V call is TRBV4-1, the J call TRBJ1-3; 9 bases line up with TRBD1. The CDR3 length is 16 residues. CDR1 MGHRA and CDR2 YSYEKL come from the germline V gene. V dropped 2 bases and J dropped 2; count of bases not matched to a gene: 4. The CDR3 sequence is CASSQPRQGAGNTIYF. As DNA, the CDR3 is TGCGCCAGCAGCCAACCAAGACAGGGGGCTGGAAACACCATATATTTT.

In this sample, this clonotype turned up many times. In DNA, the CDR3 is TGTGCCAGCAGCAGAGGTACAGGGGCAAGCTCCTACGAGCAGTACTTC. Translated, it gives CASSRGTGASSYEQYF. V and J are TRBV7-9 and TRBJ2-7; 7 bases align to TRBD1. Losses at the gene ends were 5 bases for V and 0 bases for J; bases not matched to a gene: 10. CDR1 and CDR2 from the germline V gene are SEHNR and FQNEAQ (reference sequence). The CDR3 sequence is 16 residues long.

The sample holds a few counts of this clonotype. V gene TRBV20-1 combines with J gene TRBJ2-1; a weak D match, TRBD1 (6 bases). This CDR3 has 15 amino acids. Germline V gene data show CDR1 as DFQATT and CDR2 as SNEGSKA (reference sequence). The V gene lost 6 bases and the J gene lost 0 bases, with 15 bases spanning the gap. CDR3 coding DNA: TGCAGTGCAACGGGACATCCGAGCTCCTACAATGAGCAGTTCTTC. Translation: CSATGHPSSYNEQFF.

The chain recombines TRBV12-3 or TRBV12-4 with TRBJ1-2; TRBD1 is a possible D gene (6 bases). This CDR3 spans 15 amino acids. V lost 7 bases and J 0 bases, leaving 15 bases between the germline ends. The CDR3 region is CASTPGEGANYGYTF. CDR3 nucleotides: TGTGCCAGCACTCCAGGGGAGGGGGCTAACTATGGCTACACCTTC.

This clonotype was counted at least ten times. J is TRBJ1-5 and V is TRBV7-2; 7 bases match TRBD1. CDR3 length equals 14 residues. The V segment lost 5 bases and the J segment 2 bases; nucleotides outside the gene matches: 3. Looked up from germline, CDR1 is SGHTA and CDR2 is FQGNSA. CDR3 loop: CASSLQGGNQPQHF. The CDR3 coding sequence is TGTGCCAGCAGCCTTCAGGGGGGCAATCAGCCCCAGCATTTT.

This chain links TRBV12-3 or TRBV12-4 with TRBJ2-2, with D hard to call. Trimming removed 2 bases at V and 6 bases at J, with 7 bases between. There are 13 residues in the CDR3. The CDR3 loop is CASSLISSGELFF. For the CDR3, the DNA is TGTGCCAGCAGTTTAATTAGCTCCGGGGAGCTGTTTTTT.

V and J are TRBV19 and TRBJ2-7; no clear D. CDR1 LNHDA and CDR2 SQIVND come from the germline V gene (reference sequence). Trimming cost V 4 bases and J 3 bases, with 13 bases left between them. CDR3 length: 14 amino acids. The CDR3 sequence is CASSKEGTYYEQYF. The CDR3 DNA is TGTGCCAGTAGTAAAGAAGGAACCTACTACGAGCAGTACTTC.

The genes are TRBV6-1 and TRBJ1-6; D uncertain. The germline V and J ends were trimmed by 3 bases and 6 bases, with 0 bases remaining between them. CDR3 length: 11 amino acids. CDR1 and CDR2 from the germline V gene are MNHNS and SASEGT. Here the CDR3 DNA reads TGTGCCAGCAGTGATAATTCACCCCTCCACTTT. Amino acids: CASSDNSPLHF.

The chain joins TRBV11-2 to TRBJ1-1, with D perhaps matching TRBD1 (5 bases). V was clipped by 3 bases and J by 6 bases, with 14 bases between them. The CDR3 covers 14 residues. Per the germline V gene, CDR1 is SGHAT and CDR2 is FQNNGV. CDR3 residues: CASSLTGGGAEAFF. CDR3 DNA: TGTGCCAGCAGCTTGACCGGTGGAGGGGCTGAAGCTTTCTTT.

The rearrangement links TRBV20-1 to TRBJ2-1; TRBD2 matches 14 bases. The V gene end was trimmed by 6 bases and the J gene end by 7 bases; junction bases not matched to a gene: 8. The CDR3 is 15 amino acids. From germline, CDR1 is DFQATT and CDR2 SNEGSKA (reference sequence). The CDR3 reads CSAHRLAGGLNEQFF. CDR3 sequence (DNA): TGCAGTGCACACCGACTAGCGGGAGGGTTAAATGAGCAGTTCTTC.